Listed below are T cell receptor beta chains from one sample, sequenced in a study of blood T cell repertoires in COVID-19. Here immunoSEQ multiplex PCR was the method, and the copy in TCRdb shows in-frame clones only, minus some. The table records just over 65,000 clones, roughly 86% of them present only once. Sequencing was performed on peripheral blood. The receptor source for this set is a man aged 60-69 years with acute or convalescent COVID-19. Each CDR3 is given with its conserved first and last residue. D genes are given only for firm matches. The listing skips clone size in some rows; elsewhere it reads once, few, many or a size class.

v_call: TRBV7-6; d_call: NA; j_call: TRBJ1-3; clone_size: NA; cdr3_aa: CASSWRETGNTIYF; cdr3_nt: TGTGCCAGCAGCTGGAGGGAAACTGGAAACACCATATATTTT
v_call: TRBV7-2; d_call: TRBD1; j_call: TRBJ2-1; clone_size: few; cdr3_aa: CASSLLRDRLRSYNEQFF; cdr3_nt: TGTGCCAGCAGCTTACTAAGGGACAGGCTACGCTCCTACAATGAGCAGTTCTTC
v_call: TRBV3-1/TRBV3-2; d_call: NA; j_call: TRBJ2-1; clone_size: once; cdr3_aa: CASSQGGSVNEQFF; cdr3_nt: TGTGCCAGCAGCCAAGGCGGTTCGGTGAATGAGCAGTTCTTC
v_call: TRBV5-4; d_call: TRBD1; j_call: TRBJ1-2; clone_size: NA; cdr3_aa: CASSLLGQDYGYTF; cdr3_nt: TGTGCCAGCAGCTTACTGGGACAGGACTATGGCTACACCTTC
v_call: TRBV18; d_call: NA; j_call: TRBJ2-7; clone_size: NA; cdr3_aa: CASSLQTGLTYEQYF; cdr3_nt: TGTGCCAGCTCACTACAGACAGGTCTAACTTACGAGCAGTACTTC
v_call: TRBV2; d_call: TRBD1; j_call: TRBJ1-6; clone_size: NA; cdr3_aa: CASSERGTGPTLHF; cdr3_nt: TGTGCCAGCAGTGAGAGGGGGACAGGTCCAACCCTCCACTTT
v_call: TRBV19; d_call: NA; j_call: TRBJ1-5; clone_size: NA; cdr3_aa: CASSRGGSSNQPQHF; cdr3_nt: TGTGCCAGTAGTAGAGGTGGGAGCTCCAATCAGCCCCAGCATTTT
v_call: TRBV9; d_call: TRBD1; j_call: TRBJ2-7; clone_size: few; cdr3_aa: CASSAAGQGAHEQYF; cdr3_nt: TGTGCCAGCAGCGCCGCGGGTCAGGGGGCCCACGAGCAGTACTTC
v_call: TRBV5-6; d_call: NA; j_call: TRBJ1-6; clone_size: NA; cdr3_aa: CASSFDRYYNSPLHF; cdr3_nt: TGTGCCAGCAGCTTTGACAGATACTATAATTCACCCCTCCACTTT
v_call: TRBV5-1; d_call: NA; j_call: TRBJ1-2; clone_size: NA; cdr3_aa: CASSLRDNYGYTF; cdr3_nt: TGCGCCAGCAGCTTGAGAGATAACTATGGCTACACCTTC
v_call: TRBV12-5; d_call: NA; j_call: TRBJ1-1; clone_size: NA; cdr3_aa: CASGRYTGTLNTEAFF; cdr3_nt: TGTGCTAGTGGCCGCTACACCGGGACACTGAACACTGAAGCTTTCTTT
v_call: TRBV19; d_call: NA; j_call: TRBJ2-3; clone_size: NA; cdr3_aa: CASSRYGTDTQYF; cdr3_nt: TGTGCCAGTAGTCGGTATGGTACAGATACGCAGTATTTT
v_call: TRBV18; d_call: NA; j_call: TRBJ1-1; clone_size: once; cdr3_aa: CASSRAGGDTEAFF; cdr3_nt: TGTGCCAGCTCGCGAGCTGGAGGGGACACTGAAGCTTTCTTT
v_call: TRBV7-3; d_call: TRBD2; j_call: TRBJ2-1; clone_size: NA; cdr3_aa: CASSLAGGDYNEQFF; cdr3_nt: TGTGCCAGCAGTCTAGCGGGGGGCGACTACAATGAGCAGTTCTTC
v_call: TRBV5-6; d_call: TRBD1; j_call: TRBJ2-7; clone_size: NA; cdr3_aa: CASRSGTGLYEQYF; cdr3_nt: TGTGCCAGCAGATCCGGGACAGGGCTCTACGAGCAGTACTTC
v_call: TRBV5-1; d_call: TRBD2; j_call: TRBJ2-2; clone_size: NA; cdr3_aa: CASSRGLAGRTGELFF; cdr3_nt: TGCGCCAGCAGCCGCGGACTAGCGGGGCGCACCGGGGAGCTGTTTTTT
v_call: TRBV5-1; d_call: NA; j_call: TRBJ2-3; clone_size: NA; cdr3_aa: CASSLGGQQFTTDTQYF; cdr3_nt: TGCGCCAGCAGCTTGGGAGGTCAGCAATTCACCACAGATACGCAGTATTTT
v_call: TRBV6-5; d_call: NA; j_call: TRBJ2-3; clone_size: NA; cdr3_aa: CASSYSRVYPPDTQYF; cdr3_nt: TGTGCCAGCAGTTACTCCCGGGTCTACCCCCCAGATACGCAGTATTTT
v_call: TRBV11-2; d_call: TRBD1; j_call: TRBJ1-2; clone_size: NA; cdr3_aa: CASSLAGQGYGYTF; cdr3_nt: TGTGCCAGCAGCTTAGCCGGACAGGGGTATGGCTACACCTTC
v_call: TRBV5-5; d_call: NA; j_call: TRBJ2-1; clone_size: NA; cdr3_aa: CASSPRGALGNEQFF; cdr3_nt: TGTGCCAGCAGCCCTCGGGGGGCGCTGGGGAATGAGCAGTTCTTC
v_call: TRBV7-9; d_call: TRBD1; j_call: TRBJ1-2; clone_size: NA; cdr3_aa: CASSLQGEASTF; cdr3_nt: TGTGCCAGCAGCTTACAGGGGGAGGCCAGCACCTTC
v_call: TRBV27; d_call: TRBD1; j_call: TRBJ2-7; clone_size: NA; cdr3_aa: CASSELSDRGIEEQYF; cdr3_nt: TGTGCCAGCAGCGAGTTGTCCGACAGGGGAATCGAGGAGCAGTACTTC
v_call: TRBV5-1; d_call: NA; j_call: TRBJ1-1; clone_size: once; cdr3_aa: CASSLGGENTEAFF; cdr3_nt: TGCGCCAGCAGCTTGGGCGGGGAAAACACTGAAGCTTTCTTT
v_call: TRBV5-1; d_call: TRBD1; j_call: TRBJ2-1; clone_size: NA; cdr3_aa: CASSLGSGTGAYNEQFF; cdr3_nt: TGCGCCAGCAGCTTGGGATCTGGGACAGGGGCCTACAATGAGCAGTTCTTC
v_call: TRBV6-5; d_call: TRBD1; j_call: TRBJ1-5; clone_size: NA; cdr3_aa: CASSRTGPHQPQHF; cdr3_nt: TGTGCCAGCAGTCGGACAGGGCCACATCAGCCCCAGCATTTT
v_call: TRBV5-6; d_call: NA; j_call: TRBJ2-2; clone_size: once; cdr3_aa: CASSLEVQAPSGELFF; cdr3_nt: TGTGCCAGCAGCTTGGAGGTTCAGGCTCCGTCTGGGGAGCTGTTTTTT